These T cell receptor beta chains were read from a single sample in a study of blood T cell repertoires in COVID-19. The repertoire was sequenced with immunoSEQ multiplex PCR; TCRdb's copy has only in-frame clones and lacks some. Here the sample spans around 160,000 clones, around 82% being singletons. Sample: peripheral blood. The receptors come from a man between 60 and 75 years old with active or convalescent COVID-19. The CDR3 runs from the conserved cysteine through the conserved F or W. Fields, in order: J gene, D gene, clone size, V gene, CDR3 protein, CDR3 DNA. A D gene is named only where the DNA matches it firmly. Size is omitted from some rows. Given values are once, few, many or a class for expanded clones.

TRBJ2-7,NA,NA,TRBV7-6,CASSLDGASSYEQYF,TGTGCCAGCAGCTTAGACGGTGCTTCCTCCTACGAGCAGTACTTC
TRBJ1-3,NA,few,TRBV7-9,CASSIGAGNTIYF,TGTGCCAGCAGCATCGGGGCTGGAAACACCATATATTTT
TRBJ2-1,TRBD1,NA,TRBV19,CASSTDRGGYNEQFF,TGTGCCAGTAGTACCGACAGGGGAGGCTACAATGAGCAGTTCTTC
TRBJ2-4,NA,NA,TRBV3-1/TRBV3-2,CASSLLAPSVRNIQYF,TGTGCCAGCAGCCTCCTAGCCCCCTCCGTGCGAAACATTCAGTACTTC
TRBJ2-2,TRBD1,few,TRBV19,CARTGRSNTGELFF,TGTGCCAGGACAGGGAGATCGAACACCGGGGAGCTGTTTTTT
TRBJ2-2,TRBD2,NA,TRBV7-8,CASSFGLGGELFF,TGTGCCAGCAGCTTTGGACTAGGTGGGGAGCTGTTTTTT
TRBJ2-1,TRBD2,NA,TRBV3-1/TRBV3-2,CASSQERGTSGSYEQFF,TGTGCCAGCAGCCAGGAGCGGGGGACTAGCGGGAGTTATGAGCAGTTCTTC
TRBJ2-2,TRBD2,few,TRBV2,CASSPQVAGLTGELFF,TGTGCCAGCAGTCCCCAGGTAGCGGGGCTCACCGGGGAGCTGTTTTTT
TRBJ2-3,NA,NA,TRBV9,CASSSQRSSEDTQYF,TGTGCCAGCAGCTCCCAGAGGTCTAGTGAAGATACGCAGTATTTT
TRBJ2-7,NA,NA,TRBV6-4,CASKPTAGTHEQYF,TGTGCCAGCAAGCCCACAGCGGGGACACACGAGCAGTACTTC
TRBJ1-2,NA,once,TRBV12-3/TRBV12-4,CASSFGGRGYTF,TGTGCCAGCAGTTTCGGGGGACGGGGCTACACCTTC
TRBJ1-2,TRBD1,once,TRBV12-3/TRBV12-4,CASSSDRGYGYTF,TGTGCCAGCAGTTCCGACAGGGGCTATGGCTACACCTTC
TRBJ2-1,NA,NA,TRBV29-1,CSVEVQGTNEQFF,TGCAGCGTTGAAGTTCAGGGAACGAATGAGCAGTTCTTC
TRBJ2-7,NA,NA,TRBV10-3,CAISESTGSPYEQYF,TGTGCTATCAGTGAGTCTACGGGTTCACCCTACGAGCAGTACTTC
TRBJ1-1,NA,NA,TRBV14,CASSLSERLIRMNTEAFF,TGTGCCAGCAGCCTTTCTGAGAGACTAATCAGGATGAACACTGAAGCTTTCTTT
TRBJ1-1,NA,NA,TRBV11-2,CASSLVDYSGTEAFF,TGTGCCAGCAGCTTAGTCGACTACAGCGGCACTGAAGCTTTCTTT